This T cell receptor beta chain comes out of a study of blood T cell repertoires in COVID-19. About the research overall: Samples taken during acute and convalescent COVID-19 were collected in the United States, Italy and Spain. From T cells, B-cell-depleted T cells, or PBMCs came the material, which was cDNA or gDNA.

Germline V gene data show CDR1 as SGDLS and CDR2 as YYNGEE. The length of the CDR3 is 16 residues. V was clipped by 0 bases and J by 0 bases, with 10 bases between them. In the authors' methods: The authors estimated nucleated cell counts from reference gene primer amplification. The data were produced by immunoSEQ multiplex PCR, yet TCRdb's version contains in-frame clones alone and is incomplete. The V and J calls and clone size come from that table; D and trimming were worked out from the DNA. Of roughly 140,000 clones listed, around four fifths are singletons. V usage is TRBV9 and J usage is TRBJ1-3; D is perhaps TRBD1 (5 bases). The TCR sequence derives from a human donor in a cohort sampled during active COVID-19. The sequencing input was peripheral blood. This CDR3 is CASSVGLQGSGNTIYF. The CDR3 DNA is TGTGCCAGCAGCGTAGGACTGCAGGGCTCTGGAAACACCATATATTTT.